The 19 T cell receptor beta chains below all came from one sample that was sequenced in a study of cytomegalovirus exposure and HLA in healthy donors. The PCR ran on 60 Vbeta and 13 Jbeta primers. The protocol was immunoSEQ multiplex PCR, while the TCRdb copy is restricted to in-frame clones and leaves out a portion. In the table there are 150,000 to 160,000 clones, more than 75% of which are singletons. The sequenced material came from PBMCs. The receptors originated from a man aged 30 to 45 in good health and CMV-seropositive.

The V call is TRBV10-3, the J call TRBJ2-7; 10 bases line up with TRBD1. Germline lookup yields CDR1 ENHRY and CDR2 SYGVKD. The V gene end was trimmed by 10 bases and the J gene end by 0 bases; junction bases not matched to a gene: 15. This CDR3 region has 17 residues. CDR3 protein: CATGTGALLYSSYEQYF. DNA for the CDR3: TGTGCCACGGGGACAGGGGCTTTACTCTATAGCTCCTACGAGCAGTACTTC.

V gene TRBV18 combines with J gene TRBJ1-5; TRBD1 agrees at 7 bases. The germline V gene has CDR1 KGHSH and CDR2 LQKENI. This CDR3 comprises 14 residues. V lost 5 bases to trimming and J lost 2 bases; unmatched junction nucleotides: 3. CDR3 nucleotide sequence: TGTGCCAGCTCATTGGGGACAGGCAATCAGCCCCAGCATTTT. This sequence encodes CASSLGTGNQPQHF.

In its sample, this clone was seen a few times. CDR3 nucleotides: TGTGCCAGCGGTCCGGGACTAGCGATAAGGGATACGCAGTATTTT. The encoded protein is CASGPGLAIRDTQYF. The chain combines TRBV27 with TRBJ2-3; 10 nucleotides agree with TRBD2. V was pared by 8 bases and J by 6 bases, with 11 bases of the junction left unmatched. The CDR3 contains 15 residues. Germline V gene lookup returns CDR1 MNHEY and CDR2 SMNVEV (reference sequence).

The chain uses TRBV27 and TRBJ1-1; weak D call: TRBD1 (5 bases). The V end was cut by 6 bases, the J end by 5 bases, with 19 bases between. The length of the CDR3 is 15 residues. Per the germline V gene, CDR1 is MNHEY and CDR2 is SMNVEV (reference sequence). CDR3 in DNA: TGTGCCAGCAGCCGAGGTGGGCAGGGCCGGACTGAAGCTTTCTTT. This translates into CASSRGGQGRTEAFF.

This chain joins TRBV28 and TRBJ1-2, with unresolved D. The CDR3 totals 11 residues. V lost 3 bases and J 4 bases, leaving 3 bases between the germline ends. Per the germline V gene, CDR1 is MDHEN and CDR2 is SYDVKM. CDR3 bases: TGTGCCAGCAGTTTCGGCTATGGCTACACCTTC. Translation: CASSFGYGYTF.

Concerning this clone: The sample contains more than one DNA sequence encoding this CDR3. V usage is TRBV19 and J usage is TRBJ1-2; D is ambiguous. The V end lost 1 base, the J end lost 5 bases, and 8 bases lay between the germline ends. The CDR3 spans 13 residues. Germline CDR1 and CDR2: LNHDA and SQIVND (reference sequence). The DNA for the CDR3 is TGTGCCAGTAGTATAGGTGGGAGGTATGGCTACACCTTC. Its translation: CASSIGGRYGYTF.

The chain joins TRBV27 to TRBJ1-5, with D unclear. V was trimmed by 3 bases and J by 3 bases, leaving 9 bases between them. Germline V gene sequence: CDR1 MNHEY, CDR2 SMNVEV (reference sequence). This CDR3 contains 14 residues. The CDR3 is CASSFSGINQPQHF. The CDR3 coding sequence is TGTGCCAGCAGTTTTAGCGGTATCAATCAGCCCCAGCATTTT.

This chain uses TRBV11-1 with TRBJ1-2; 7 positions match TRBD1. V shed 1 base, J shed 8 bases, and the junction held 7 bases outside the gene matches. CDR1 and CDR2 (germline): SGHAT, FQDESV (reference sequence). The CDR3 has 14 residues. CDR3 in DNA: TGTGCCAGCAGCTTAGATCGGACAGGCTTCGGCTACACCTTC. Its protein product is CASSLDRTGFGYTF.

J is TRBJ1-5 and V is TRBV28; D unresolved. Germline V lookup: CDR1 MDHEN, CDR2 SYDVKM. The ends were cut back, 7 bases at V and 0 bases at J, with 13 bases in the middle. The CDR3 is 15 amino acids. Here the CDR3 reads CASTSGAFSNQPQHF. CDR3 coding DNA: TGTGCCAGCACCAGTGGAGCCTTTAGCAATCAGCCCCAGCATTTT.

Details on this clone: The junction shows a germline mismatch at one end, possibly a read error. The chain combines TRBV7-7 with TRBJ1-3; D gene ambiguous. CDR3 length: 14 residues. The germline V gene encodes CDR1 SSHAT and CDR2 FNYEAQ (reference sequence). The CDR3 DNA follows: TGTGCTAGCAGCCTCTCAGGAACTGGAAACACCATATATTTT. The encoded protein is CASSLSGTGNTIYF.

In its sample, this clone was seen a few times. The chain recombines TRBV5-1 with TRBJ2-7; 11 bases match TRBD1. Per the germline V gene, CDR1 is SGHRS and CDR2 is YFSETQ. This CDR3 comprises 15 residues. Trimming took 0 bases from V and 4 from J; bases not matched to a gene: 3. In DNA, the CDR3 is TGCGCCAGCAGCTTGGCGGGGACAGGGGGTTACGAGCAGTACTTC. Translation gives CASSLAGTGGYEQYF.

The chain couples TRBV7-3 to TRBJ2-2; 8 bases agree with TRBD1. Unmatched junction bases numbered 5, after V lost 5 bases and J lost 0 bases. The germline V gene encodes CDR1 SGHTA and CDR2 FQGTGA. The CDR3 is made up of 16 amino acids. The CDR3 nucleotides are TGTGCCAGCAGCCCCACAGGGGGAACGAACACCGGGGAGCTGTTTTTT. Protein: CASSPTGGTNTGELFF.

The CDR3 coding sequence is TGCGCCAGCAGCTATGCTGTAGCGGGGGGCGGTTTTGTGGAGCTGTTTTTT. It translates to CASSYAVAGGGFVELFF. J is TRBJ2-2 and V is TRBV5-1; 10 nucleotides line up with TRBD2. The CDR3 runs 17 residues. CDR1 SGHRS and CDR2 YFSETQ come from the germline V gene. V lost 3 bases, J lost 10 bases, and 15 bases stayed unmatched.

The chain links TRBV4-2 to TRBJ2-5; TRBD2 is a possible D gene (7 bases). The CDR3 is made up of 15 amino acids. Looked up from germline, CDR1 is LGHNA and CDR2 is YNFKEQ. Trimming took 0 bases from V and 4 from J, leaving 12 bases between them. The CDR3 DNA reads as TGTGCCAGCAGCCAAGATCCCGGGGGGCGAGAGACCCAGTACTTC. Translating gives CASSQDPGGRETQYF.

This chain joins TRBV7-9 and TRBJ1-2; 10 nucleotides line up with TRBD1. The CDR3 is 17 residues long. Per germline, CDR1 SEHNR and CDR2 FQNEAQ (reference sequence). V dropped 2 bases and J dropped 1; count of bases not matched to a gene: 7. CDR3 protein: CASSLSTGGPLNYGYTF. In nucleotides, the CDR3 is TGTGCCAGCAGCTTATCGACAGGGGGCCCCCTTAACTATGGCTACACCTTC.

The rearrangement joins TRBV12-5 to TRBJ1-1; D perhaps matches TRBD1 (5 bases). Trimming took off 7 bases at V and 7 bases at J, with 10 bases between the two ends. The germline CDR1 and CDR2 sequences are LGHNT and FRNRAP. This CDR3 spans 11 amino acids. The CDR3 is CASDGGGEAFF. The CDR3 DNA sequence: TGTGCTAGTGACGGGGGAGGTGAAGCTTTCTTT. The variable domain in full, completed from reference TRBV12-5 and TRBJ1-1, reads DARVTQTPRHKVTEMGQEVTMRCQPILGHNTVFWYRQTMMQGLELLAYFRNRAPLDDSGMPKDRFSAEMPDATLATLKIQPSEPRDSAVYFCASDGGGEAFFGQGTRLTVV.

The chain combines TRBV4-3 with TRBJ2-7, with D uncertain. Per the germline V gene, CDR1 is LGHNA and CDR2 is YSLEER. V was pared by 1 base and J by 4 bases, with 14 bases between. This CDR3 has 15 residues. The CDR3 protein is CASSQGAVSRYEQYF. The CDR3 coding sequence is TGCGCCAGCAGCCAAGGTGCGGTGAGCCGATACGAGCAGTACTTC.

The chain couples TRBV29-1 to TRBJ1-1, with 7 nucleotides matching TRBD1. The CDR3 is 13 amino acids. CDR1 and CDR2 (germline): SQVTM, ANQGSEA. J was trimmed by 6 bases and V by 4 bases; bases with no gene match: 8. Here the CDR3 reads CSVAGQSGAEAFF. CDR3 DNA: TGCAGCGTTGCGGGACAGTCGGGAGCTGAAGCTTTCTTT.

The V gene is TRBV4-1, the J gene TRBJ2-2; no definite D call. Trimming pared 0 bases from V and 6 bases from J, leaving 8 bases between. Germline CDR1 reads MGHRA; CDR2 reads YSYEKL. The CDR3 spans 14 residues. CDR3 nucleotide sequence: TGCGCCAGCAGCCAAGAACCACAGCCCGGGGAGCTGTTTTTT. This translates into CASSQEPQPGELFF.